A single sample is the source of the 10 T cell receptor beta chains below, sequenced in a study of T cell repertoires in cytomegalovirus infection. These receptors' antigens are unknown. TCRdb reprocessed the reads with MiXCR, giving one entry per CDR3 protein. The data show some 900,000 distinct CDR3 sequences, about 30% seen once. The material was cultured CD8+ T cells from PBMCs, obtained from culture after CMV antigen stimulation. The source is a human donor in good health (CMV status not recorded). Some clones in this sample may be carry-over from other donors' samples.

The chain combines TRBV6-6 with TRBJ2-1; D is uncertain. Trimming took off 8 bases at V and 4 bases at J, with 12 bases between the two ends. The CDR3 runs 13 residues. Germline CDR1 reads MNHNY; CDR2 reads SVGAGI (reference sequence). CDR3 nucleotides: TGTGCCAGCGGTGAGGTGGCTTACAATGAGCAGTTCTTC. This sequence encodes CASGEVAYNEQFF.

This clonotype was found many times. This chain links TRBV7-2 with TRBJ2-2, with D unclear. In germline, CDR1 is SGHTA, CDR2 FQGNSA. The CDR3 is 13 amino acids. V was cut by 5 bases and J by 7 bases, with 11 bases left in between. CDR3 in amino acids: CASSPHTNGELFF. The CDR3, as DNA: TGTGCCAGCAGCCCGCATACTAACGGGGAGCTGTTTTTT.

V gene TRBV5-1 combines with J gene TRBJ2-1; maybe TRBD2 (7 bases). From germline, CDR1 is SGHRS and CDR2 YFSETQ. The CDR3 is made up of 16 amino acids. V shed 3 bases and J shed 2 bases, with 15 bases lying between them. DNA for the CDR3: TGCGCCAGCAGCTCCGAATGGGGGGGCGCCTACAATGAGCAGTTCTTC. Its protein product is CASSSEWGGAYNEQFF.

This CDR3 is CASSFPGGGGGGTGELFF. DNA for the CDR3: TGTGCCAGCAGCTTCCCCGGGGGAGGGGGGGGGGGCACCGGGGAGCTGTTTTTT. The chain links TRBV7-2 to TRBJ2-2, with D perhaps TRBD2 (7 bases). The germline V gene has CDR1 SGHTA and CDR2 FQGNSA. This CDR3 spans 18 amino acids. Trimming took 3 bases from V and 4 from J, leaving 21 bases between them.

The rearrangement uses TRBV6-2 or TRBV6-3 and TRBJ2-7; D uncertain. Trimming pared 5 bases from V and 6 bases from J, leaving 14 bases between. Germline-derived CDR1 and CDR2 are MNHEY and SVGEGT. This CDR3 is built from 13 residues. The CDR3 DNA reads TGTGCCAGCAGTAACCTTAGGAAAGGCGAGCAGTACGTC. Amino acid sequence: CASSNLRKGEQYV.

This clonotype has only a few counts. The chain is built from TRBV5-4 and TRBJ2-3, with 9 bases lining up with TRBD2. J lost 3 bases, V lost 4 bases, and 12 bases had no gene match. Germline V gene sequence: CDR1 SGHNT, CDR2 YYREEE (reference sequence). The length of the CDR3 is 17 residues. The CDR3 here is CASSSDLAGIQTDTQYF. CDR3 DNA sequence: TGTGCCAGCAGCAGTGATCTAGCGGGGATACAAACAGATACGCAGTATTTT.

This clonotype was picked up a small number of times. The junction differs from germline at one of its ends, possibly a read error. The genes are TRBV4-1 and TRBJ1-2, with a tentative D call TRBD1 (6 bases). The CDR3 has 16 amino acids. Germline-derived CDR1 and CDR2 are MGHRA and YSYEKL. The chain's CDR3 is CASSQEYRGANYGYTF. CDR3 sequence (DNA): TGCGCCAGCAGCCAAGAATATCGGGGGGCCAACTACGGCTACACCTTC.

CDR3 DNA: TGCGCCAGCAGCTTTCGACAGGGGTCCACAGATACGCAGTATTTT. Translated: CASSFRQGSTDTQYF. The J gene is TRBJ2-3, the V gene TRBV4-1, with TRBD1 identical over 8 bases. V trimming: 5 bases; J trimming: 2 bases; junction bases outside the gene matches: 6. Germline CDR1 MGHRA, CDR2 YSYEKL. The CDR3 has 15 amino acids.

This clonotype is a singleton in its sample. This could be a read error, since a much larger clone is one nucleotide away. The chain uses TRBV7-2 and TRBJ2-5; a possible D gene is TRBD2 (7 bases). Trimming removed 2 bases from V and 4 bases from J, with 20 bases in between. The V gene's germline CDR1 is SGHTA and CDR2 FQGNSA. The CDR3 spans 17 residues. The CDR3 protein is CASSLLSAGGPRETQYF. CDR3 nucleotides: TGTGCCAGCAGCTTACTTTCAGCCGGGGGGCCGAGAGAGACCCAGTACTTC.

The chain has TRBV5-4 and TRBJ2-3; possibly TRBD1 or TRBD2 for D (5 bases each). V dropped 4 bases and J dropped 1 base, with 19 bases sitting between them. Germline V gene lookup returns CDR1 SGHNT and CDR2 YYREEE (reference sequence). CDR3 length: 17 amino acids. CDR3 protein: CASSGGDSSYGTDTQYF. CDR3 DNA: TGTGCCAGCAGCGGGGGAGACAGCTCATATGGCACAGATACGCAGTATTTT.